The clone carrying this T cell receptor beta chain appeared a single time. Sequenced by immunoSEQ multiplex PCR; TCRdb stores in-frame clones only, minus some. Of under 200,000 clones detected, over 70% appear once; the ten largest clones hold less than 4%. The source of the sample is a study of blood T cell repertoires in COVID-19. The sample comprised PBMCs or T cells enriched from blood (not recorded which). This clonotype was sampled from a woman aged 60-75 years who had recovered from COVID-19.

CDR3 amino acids: CASSTAQALYGYTF. The CDR3 coding sequence is TGTGCCAGTAGTACGGCACAGGCCCTCTATGGCTACACCTTC. The chain has TRBV19 and TRBJ1-2, with TRBD1 as a possible D gene (5 bases). V lost 4 bases to trimming and J lost 4 bases, with 13 bases between them. The CDR3 covers 14 residues. From germline, CDR1 is LNHDA and CDR2 SQIVND (reference sequence).